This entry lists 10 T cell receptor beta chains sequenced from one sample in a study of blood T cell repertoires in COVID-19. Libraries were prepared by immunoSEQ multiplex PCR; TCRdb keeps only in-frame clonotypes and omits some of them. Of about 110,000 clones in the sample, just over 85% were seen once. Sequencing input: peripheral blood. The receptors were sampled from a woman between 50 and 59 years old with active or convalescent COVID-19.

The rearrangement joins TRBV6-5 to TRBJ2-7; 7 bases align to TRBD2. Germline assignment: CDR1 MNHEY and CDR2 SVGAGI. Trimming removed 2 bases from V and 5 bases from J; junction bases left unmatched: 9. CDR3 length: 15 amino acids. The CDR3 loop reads CASSYNGEGLHEQYF. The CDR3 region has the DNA TGTGCCAGCAGTTACAACGGGGAGGGCCTCCACGAGCAGTACTTC.

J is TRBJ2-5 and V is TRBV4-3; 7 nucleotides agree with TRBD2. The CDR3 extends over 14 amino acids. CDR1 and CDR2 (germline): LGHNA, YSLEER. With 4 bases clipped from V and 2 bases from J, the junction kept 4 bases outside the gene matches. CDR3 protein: CASSPVGLQETQYF. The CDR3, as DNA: TGCGCCAGCAGCCCCGTGGGACTACAAGAGACCCAGTACTTC.

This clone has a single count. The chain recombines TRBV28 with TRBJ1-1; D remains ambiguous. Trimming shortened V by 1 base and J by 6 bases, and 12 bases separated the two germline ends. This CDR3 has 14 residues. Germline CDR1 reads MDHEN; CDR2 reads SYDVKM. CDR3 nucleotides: TGTGCCAGCAGTTTATTTTCGCTTGCGTCTGAAGCTTTCTTT. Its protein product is CASSLFSLASEAFF. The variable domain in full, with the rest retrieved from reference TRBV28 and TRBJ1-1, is DVKVTQSSRYLVKRTGEKVFLECVQDMDHENMFWYRQDPGLGLRLIYFSYDVKMKEKGDIPEGYSVSREKKERFSLILESASTNQTSMYLCASSLFSLASEAFFGQGTRLTVV.

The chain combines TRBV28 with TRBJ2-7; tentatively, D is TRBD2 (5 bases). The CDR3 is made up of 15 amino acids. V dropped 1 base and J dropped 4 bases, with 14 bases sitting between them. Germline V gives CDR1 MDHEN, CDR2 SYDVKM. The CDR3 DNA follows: TGTGCCAGCAGTTTATTAGGAGGACGGAGTTACGAGCAGTACTTC. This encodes CASSLLGGRSYEQYF. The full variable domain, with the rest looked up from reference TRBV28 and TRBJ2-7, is DVKVTQSSRYLVKRTGEKVFLECVQDMDHENMFWYRQDPGLGLRLIYFSYDVKMKEKGDIPEGYSVSREKKERFSLILESASTNQTSMYLCASSLLGGRSYEQYFGPGTRLTVT.

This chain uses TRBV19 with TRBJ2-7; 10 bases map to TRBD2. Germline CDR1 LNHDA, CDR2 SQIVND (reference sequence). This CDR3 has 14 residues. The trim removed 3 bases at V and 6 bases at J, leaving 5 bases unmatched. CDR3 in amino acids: CASSIQREGSEQYF. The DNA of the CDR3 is TGTGCCAGTAGTATCCAGCGGGAGGGAAGCGAGCAGTACTTC.

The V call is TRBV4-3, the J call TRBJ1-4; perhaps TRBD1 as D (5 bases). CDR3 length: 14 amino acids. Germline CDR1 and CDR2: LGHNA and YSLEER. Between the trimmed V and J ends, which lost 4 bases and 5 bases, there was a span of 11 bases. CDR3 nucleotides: TGCGCCAGCAGCCCCGGGGGTGGGAATGAAAAACTGTTTTTT. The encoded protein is CASSPGGGNEKLFF.

The CDR3 spells CATSRGDRGLHNEQFF. The CDR3 nucleotides read TGTGCCACCAGCAGAGGCGACAGGGGGCTCCACAATGAGCAGTTCTTC. V and J are TRBV15 and TRBJ2-1; 10 positions agree with TRBD1. Germline V gene sequence: CDR1 LNHNV, CDR2 YYDKDF (reference sequence). The length of the CDR3 is 16 residues. The ends lost 1 base at V and 5 bases at J; junction bases unmatched: 5.

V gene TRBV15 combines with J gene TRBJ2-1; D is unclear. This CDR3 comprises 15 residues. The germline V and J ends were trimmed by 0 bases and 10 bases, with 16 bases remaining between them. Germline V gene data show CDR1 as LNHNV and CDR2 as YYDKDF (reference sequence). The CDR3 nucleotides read TGTGCCACCAGCAGAGATCGTTCTAGATCGACCGAGCAGTTCTTC. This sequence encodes CATSRDRSRSTEQFF.

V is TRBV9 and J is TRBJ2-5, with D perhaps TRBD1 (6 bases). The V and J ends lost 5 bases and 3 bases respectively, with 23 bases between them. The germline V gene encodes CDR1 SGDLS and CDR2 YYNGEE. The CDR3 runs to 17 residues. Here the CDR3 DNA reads TGTGCCAGCAGTCCGACGACCGGGACAAAACGCGAAGAGACCCAGTACTTC. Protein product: CASSPTTGTKREETQYF.

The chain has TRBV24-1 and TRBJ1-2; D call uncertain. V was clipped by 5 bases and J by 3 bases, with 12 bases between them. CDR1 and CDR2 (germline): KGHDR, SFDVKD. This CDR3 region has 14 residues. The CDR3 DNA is TGTGCCACCAGTGCCACCGGGAGAGACTATGGCTACACCTTC. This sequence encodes CATSATGRDYGYTF.